Each of the 22 T cell receptor beta chains below was sequenced from the same sample in a study of T-cell memory formation after mild COVID-19 (dated by TCRdb to about 2021). The library was obtained by 5' RACE. Sequencing instrument: Illumina NovaSeq 6000. TCRdb ran its own pipeline on the public reads, namely fastp trimming at Q25 and MiXCR clone calling, and kept in-frame beta chains. Every CDR3 protein is listed once, alongside the most common genes and DNA of its rows. In all, the sample holds under 300,000 distinct CDR3 sequences, and about 16% of those were seen once. Clones ranked in the top ten supply more than 20% of the sample. The sample comprised PBMCs or a T cell subset sorted from them (not recorded which). The receptors stem from a young man who had mild COVID-19 (a few samples of this study predate the infection). The sample titles of this study are shuffled in the database, so cell type and time point are left out; the donor was told from shared clones.

The J gene is TRBJ1-3, the V gene TRBV20-1; D possibly corresponds to TRBD1 (6 bases). The CDR3 extends over 15 amino acids. V was clipped by 2 bases and J by 0 bases, with 11 bases between them. Germline V gene data show CDR1 as DFQATT and CDR2 as SNEGSKA (reference sequence). The DNA for the CDR3 is TGCAGTGCTAGACTTACAGGGACCTCTGGAAACACCATATATTTT. Translating it yields CSARLTGTSGNTIYF.

This clonotype showed up just a few times. V gene TRBV20-1 combines with J gene TRBJ2-3; no clear D. Trimming cost V 3 bases and J 2 bases, with 9 bases left between them. CDR3 size: 13 residues. In germline, CDR1 is DFQATT, CDR2 SNEGSKA (reference sequence). For the CDR3, the DNA is TGCAGTGCTAGGATCCAGAACACAGATACGCAGTATTTT. It specifies CSARIQNTDTQYF.

The rearrangement uses TRBV3-1 and TRBJ2-1; tentative D call: TRBD1 (5 bases). The CDR3 consists of 13 residues. The V end was cut by 0 bases, the J end by 8 bases, with 8 bases between. CDR1 LGHDT and CDR2 YNNKEL come from the germline V gene (reference sequence). The CDR3 reads CASSQDQGDEQFF. Here the CDR3 DNA reads TGTGCCAGCAGCCAAGATCAAGGGGATGAGCAGTTCTTC.

This clonotype was counted a few times. The chain carries TRBV29-1 and TRBJ1-3; unclear D gene. CDR3 size: 13 residues. CDR1 and CDR2 (germline): SQVTM, ANQGSEA. V lost 5 bases to trimming and J lost 0 bases, with 8 bases between them. The CDR3 loop is CSVQVSSGNTIYF. The CDR3 nucleotides read TGCAGCGTTCAAGTTAGCTCTGGAAACACCATATATTTT. Filled out from reference TRBV29-1 and TRBJ1-3, the complete variable domain reads SAVISQKPSRDICQRGTSLTIQCQVDSQVTMMFWYRQQPGQSLTLIATANQGSEATYESGFVIDKFPISRPNLTFSTLTVSNMSPEDSSIYLCSVQVSSGNTIYFGEGSWLTVV.

In this sample, this clonotype turned up once. The CDR3 reads CASSGGRGLNTEAFF. The DNA for the CDR3 is TGTGCCAGCAGTGGTGGGCGGGGATTGAACACTGAAGCTTTCTTT. This rearrangement joins TRBV25-1 to TRBJ1-1, with no clear D. Trimming cost V 4 bases and J 0 bases, with 12 bases left between them. CDR3 size: 15 residues. Germline V gives CDR1 MGHDK, CDR2 SYGVNS.

This clonotype occurred many times. The rearrangement uses TRBV5-1 and TRBJ2-3; possibly TRBD2 for D (6 bases). Germline lookup yields CDR1 SGHRS and CDR2 YFSETQ. The CDR3 is 16 amino acids. Trimming removed 0 bases at V and 1 base at J, with 12 bases between. CDR3 in DNA: TGCGCCAGCAGCTTGGCTGTCGGGGGAGGCACAGATACGCAGTATTTT. This translates into CASSLAVGGGTDTQYF.

This sequence joins TRBV7-2 and TRBJ2-7; no reliable D call. V dropped 4 bases and J dropped 4 bases, with 11 bases sitting between them. The CDR3 spans 13 residues. The germline CDR1 and CDR2 sequences are SGHTA and FQGNSA. The CDR3 sequence is CASSWVRGYEQYF. DNA of the CDR3: TGTGCCAGCAGCTGGGTGAGAGGTTACGAGCAGTACTTC. Full variable domain (missing parts from reference TRBV7-2 and TRBJ2-7): GAGVSQSPSNKVTEKGKDVELRCDPISGHTALYWYRQSLGQGLEFLIYFQGNSAPDKSGLPSDRFSAERTGGSVSTLTIQRTQQEDSAVYLCASSWVRGYEQYFGPGTRLTVT.

The chain carries TRBV5-1 and TRBJ2-3; D is ambiguous. The CDR3 contains 12 residues. Trimming shortened V by 3 bases and J by 2 bases, and 4 bases separated the two germline ends. Germline CDR1 SGHRS, CDR2 YFSETQ. This CDR3 reads CASSSNTDTQYF. CDR3 bases: TGCGCCAGCAGCTCCAACACAGATACGCAGTATTTT.

This clonotype was observed a handful of times. The J gene is TRBJ1-2, the V gene TRBV12-3 or TRBV12-4, with no clear D. V was cut by 2 bases and J by 3 bases, with 7 bases left in between. The CDR3 is 13 amino acids. CDR3 sequence: CASSLPPDYGYTF. The CDR3 DNA sequence: TGTGCCAGCAGTTTACCGCCGGACTATGGCTACACCTTC.

The chain is built from TRBV18 and TRBJ2-1; D is perhaps TRBD1 (7 bases). The germline V gene has CDR1 KGHSH and CDR2 LQKENI. The CDR3 contains 15 residues. V was clipped by 8 bases and J by 2 bases, with 16 bases between them. The CDR3 sequence: CASNQGGGAYNEQFF. The CDR3 DNA follows: TGTGCCAGCAACCAAGGAGGGGGCGCCTACAATGAGCAGTTCTTC. Drawing the rest from reference TRBV18 and TRBJ2-1, the complete variable domain is NAGVMQNPRHLVRRRGQEARLRCSPMKGHSHVYWYRQLPEEGLKFMVYLQKENIIDESGMPKERFSAEFPKEGPSILRIQQVVRGDSAAYFCASNQGGGAYNEQFFGPGTRLTVL.

J is TRBJ2-5 and V is TRBV4-1, with D perhaps being TRBD1 or TRBD2 (5 bases each). The length of the CDR3 is 15 residues. The germline V and J ends were trimmed by 5 bases and 7 bases, with 20 bases remaining between them. The germline V gene encodes CDR1 MGHRA and CDR2 YSYEKL. DNA for the CDR3: TGCGCCAGCAGCTCCTCCCTGGGACGGCCTTGGACCCAGTACTTC. It translates to CASSSSLGRPWTQYF.

This chain joins TRBV20-1 and TRBJ1-2; TRBD1 is a possible D gene (6 bases). The CDR3 has 13 amino acids. V was shortened by 3 bases and J by 7 bases, with 15 bases between the two germline ends. Per the germline V gene, CDR1 is DFQATT and CDR2 is SNEGSKA (reference sequence). This CDR3 is CSASGVGGPGYTF. Here the CDR3 DNA reads TGCAGTGCTAGCGGTGTAGGGGGGCCTGGCTACACCTTC.

This clonotype was detected a few times. The chain carries TRBV7-2 and TRBJ2-7; either TRBD1 or TRBD2 may fit D (5 bases each). This CDR3 contains 13 residues. Germline V gene lookup returns CDR1 SGHTA and CDR2 FQGNSA. The V end was cut by 4 bases, the J end by 5 bases, with 12 bases between. The CDR3: CASSSGALDEQYV. The CDR3, as DNA: TGTGCCAGCAGCTCCGGGGCCCTCGACGAGCAGTACGTC.

This sequence joins TRBV11-2 and TRBJ1-2, with D possibly TRBD1 on 5 matching bases. V was pared by 2 bases and J by 4 bases, with 14 bases between. CDR3 length: 15 residues. From germline, CDR1 is SGHAT and CDR2 FQNNGV. The CDR3 nucleotides read TGTGCCAGCAGCTTAAGAGGGGACGGCCTCTATGGCTACACCTTC. Translation: CASSLRGDGLYGYTF.

This clonotype appeared a few times. The chain couples TRBV6-1 to TRBJ2-2, with D possibly TRBD2 on 5 matching bases. Trimming took off 4 bases at V and 2 bases at J, with 11 bases between the two ends. Germline CDR1 MNHNS, CDR2 SASEGT. The CDR3 totals 15 residues. DNA for the CDR3: TGTGCCAGCAGTGGCCGGGAAATCAACACCGGGGAGCTGTTTTTT. It translates to CASSGREINTGELFF.

This clonotype was recorded a few times. The CDR3 nucleotides are TGTGCCAGCAGTTTTCGGGGGCTGTACAATGAGCAGTTCTTC. This encodes CASSFRGLYNEQFF. The chain is built from TRBV12-3 or TRBV12-4 and TRBJ2-1; D tentatively reads TRBD1 or TRBD2 (6 bases each). V was trimmed by 3 bases and J by 4 bases, leaving 10 bases between them. This CDR3 region has 14 residues.

The chain couples TRBV7-9 to TRBJ1-2; no clear D gene. Germline assignment: CDR1 SEHNR and CDR2 FQNEAQ (reference sequence). Trimming pared 4 bases from V and 6 bases from J, leaving 18 bases between. This CDR3 is built from 15 residues. CDR3 loop: CASSSEIAGSDGYTF. CDR3 DNA sequence: TGTGCCAGCAGCTCCGAGATAGCGGGGTCGGATGGCTACACCTTC. Together with reference TRBV7-9 and TRBJ1-2, the CDR3 gives the full variable domain: DTGVSQNPRHKITKRGQNVTFRCDPISEHNRLYWYRQTLGQGPEFLTYFQNEAQLEKSRLLSDRFSAERPKGSFSTLEIQRTEQGDSAMYLCASSSEIAGSDGYTFGSGTRLTVV.

The CDR3 loop is CASSYLLYEQYF. In nucleotides, the CDR3 is TGTGCCAGCAGTTACTTGCTATACGAGCAGTACTTC. This sequence joins TRBV6-2 or TRBV6-3 and TRBJ2-7; D remains ambiguous. The ends were cut back, 1 base at V and 4 bases at J, with 5 bases in the middle. Germline assignment: CDR1 MNHEY and CDR2 SVGEGT. This CDR3 spans 12 amino acids.

This clonotype was detected only a few times. The chain recombines TRBV15 with TRBJ1-2, with D uncertain. The CDR3 length is 13 residues. Germline lookup yields CDR1 LNHNV and CDR2 YYDKDF (reference sequence). Trimming shortened V by 4 bases and J by 2 bases, and 8 bases separated the two germline ends. The CDR3 nucleotides read TGTGCCACCAGCACGACGGAGAACTATGGCTACACCTTC. It is translated as CATSTTENYGYTF. Together with reference TRBV15 and TRBJ1-2, the CDR3 gives the full variable domain: DAMVIQNPRYQVTQFGKPVTLSCSQTLNHNVMYWYQQKSSQAPKLLFHYYDKDFNNEADTPDNFQSRRPNTSFCFLDIRSPGLGDTAMYLCATSTTENYGYTFGSGTRLTVV.

This clonotype was counted between two and nine times. The J gene is TRBJ1-1, the V gene TRBV2; no clear D gene. Between the trimmed V and J ends, which lost 3 bases and 5 bases, there was a span of 13 bases. This CDR3 is built from 14 residues. From germline, CDR1 is SNHLY and CDR2 FYNNEI. The CDR3 nucleotides are TGTGCCAGCAGTGAGAGCAGTGTGGGGACTGAAGCTTTCTTT. Amino acids: CASSESSVGTEAFF. The entire variable domain, with the rest obtained from reference TRBV2 and TRBJ1-1, is as follows: EPEVTQTPSHQVTQMGQEVILRCVPISNHLYFYWYRQILGQKVEFLVSFYNNEISEKSEIFDDQFSVERPDGSNFTLKIRSTKLEDSAMYFCASSESSVGTEAFFGQGTRLTVV.

V gene TRBV29-1 combines with J gene TRBJ1-1; 8 bases fit TRBD1. The CDR3 loop spans 13 amino acids. The V gene end was trimmed by 4 bases and the J gene end by 4 bases; junction bases not matched to a gene: 5. Per the germline V gene, CDR1 is SQVTM and CDR2 is ANQGSEA. The CDR3 reads CSVARDRGTEAFF. Here the CDR3 DNA reads TGCAGCGTTGCGCGCGACAGGGGCACTGAAGCTTTCTTT.

The rearrangement joins TRBV12-3 or TRBV12-4 to TRBJ2-5, with 8 nucleotides matching TRBD2. This CDR3 is 16 amino acids long. The ends lost 2 bases at V and 3 bases at J; junction bases unmatched: 8. CDR3 region: CASSLNPSGLKETQYF. In nucleotides, the CDR3 is TGTGCCAGCAGTTTAAATCCTAGCGGGTTGAAAGAGACCCAGTACTTC.